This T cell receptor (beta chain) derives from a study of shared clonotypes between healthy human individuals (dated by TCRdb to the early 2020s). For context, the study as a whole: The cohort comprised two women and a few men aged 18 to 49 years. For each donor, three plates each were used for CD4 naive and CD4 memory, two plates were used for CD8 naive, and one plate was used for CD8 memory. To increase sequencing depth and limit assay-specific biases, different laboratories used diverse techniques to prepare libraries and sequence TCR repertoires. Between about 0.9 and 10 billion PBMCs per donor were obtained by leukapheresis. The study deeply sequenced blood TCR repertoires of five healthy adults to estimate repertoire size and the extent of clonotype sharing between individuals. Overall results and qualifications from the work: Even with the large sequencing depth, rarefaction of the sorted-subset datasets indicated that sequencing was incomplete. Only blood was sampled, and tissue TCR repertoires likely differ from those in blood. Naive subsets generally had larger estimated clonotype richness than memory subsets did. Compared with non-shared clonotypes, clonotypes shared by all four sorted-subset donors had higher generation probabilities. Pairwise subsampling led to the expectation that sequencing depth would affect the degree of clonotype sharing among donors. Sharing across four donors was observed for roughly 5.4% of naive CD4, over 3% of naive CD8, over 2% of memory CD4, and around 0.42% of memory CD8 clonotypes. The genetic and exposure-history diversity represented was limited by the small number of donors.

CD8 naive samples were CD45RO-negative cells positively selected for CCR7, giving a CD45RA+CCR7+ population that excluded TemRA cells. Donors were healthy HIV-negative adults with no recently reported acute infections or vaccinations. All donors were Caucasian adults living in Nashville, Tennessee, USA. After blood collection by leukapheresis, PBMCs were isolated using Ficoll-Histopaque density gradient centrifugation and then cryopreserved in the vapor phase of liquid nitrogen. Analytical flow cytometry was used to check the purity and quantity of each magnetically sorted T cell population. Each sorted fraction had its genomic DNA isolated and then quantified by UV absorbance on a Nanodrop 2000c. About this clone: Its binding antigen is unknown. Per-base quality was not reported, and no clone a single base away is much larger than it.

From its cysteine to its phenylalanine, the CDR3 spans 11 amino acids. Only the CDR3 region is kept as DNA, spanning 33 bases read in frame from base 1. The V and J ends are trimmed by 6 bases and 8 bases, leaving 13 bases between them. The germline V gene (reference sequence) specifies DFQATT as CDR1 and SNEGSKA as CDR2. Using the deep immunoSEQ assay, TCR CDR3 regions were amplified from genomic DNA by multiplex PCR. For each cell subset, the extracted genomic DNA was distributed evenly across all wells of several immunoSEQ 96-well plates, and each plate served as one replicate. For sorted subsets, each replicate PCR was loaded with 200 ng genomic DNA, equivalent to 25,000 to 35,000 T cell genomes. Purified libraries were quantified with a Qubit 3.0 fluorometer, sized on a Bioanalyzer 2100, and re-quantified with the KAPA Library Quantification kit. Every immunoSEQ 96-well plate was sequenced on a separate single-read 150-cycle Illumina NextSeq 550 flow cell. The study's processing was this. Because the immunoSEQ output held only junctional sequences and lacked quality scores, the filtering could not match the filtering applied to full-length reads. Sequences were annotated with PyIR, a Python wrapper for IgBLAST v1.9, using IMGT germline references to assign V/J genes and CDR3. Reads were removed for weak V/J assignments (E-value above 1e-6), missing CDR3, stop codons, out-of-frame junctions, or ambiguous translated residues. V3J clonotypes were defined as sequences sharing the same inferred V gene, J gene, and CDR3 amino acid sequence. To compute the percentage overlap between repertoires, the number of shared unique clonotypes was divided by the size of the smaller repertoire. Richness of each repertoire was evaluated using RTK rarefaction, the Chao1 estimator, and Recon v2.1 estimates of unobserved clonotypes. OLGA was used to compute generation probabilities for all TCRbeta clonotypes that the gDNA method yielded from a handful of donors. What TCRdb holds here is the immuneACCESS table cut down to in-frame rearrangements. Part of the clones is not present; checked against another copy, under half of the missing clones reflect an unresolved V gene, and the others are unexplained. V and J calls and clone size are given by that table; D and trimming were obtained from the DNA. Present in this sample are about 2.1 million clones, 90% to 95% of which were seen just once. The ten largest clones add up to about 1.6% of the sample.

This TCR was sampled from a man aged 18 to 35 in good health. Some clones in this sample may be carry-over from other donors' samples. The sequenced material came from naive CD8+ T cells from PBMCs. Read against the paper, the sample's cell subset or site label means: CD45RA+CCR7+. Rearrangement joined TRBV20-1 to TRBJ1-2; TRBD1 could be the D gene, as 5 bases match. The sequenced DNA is TGCAGTGCCCCCAGGGTCCAAGGCTACACCTTC. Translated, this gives CSAPRVQGYTF.